The clone carrying this T cell receptor beta chain was found a few times. The antigen is not known. The PCR was carried out with 60 Vbeta primers and 13 Jbeta primers. The method was immunoSEQ multiplex PCR; TCRdb's version includes in-frame clones alone and lacks a portion of them. This sample has roughly 200,000 clones, with around 81% found just once. The sample comes from a study of cytomegalovirus exposure and HLA in healthy donors. Study-wide results and limits: Clonal expansion was found to be greater in HLA-associated TCR beta chains than in equally common others in a later analysis. A previous analysis found most TCR beta V segments productive roughly 90% or roughly 30% of the time.

The length of the CDR3 is 18 residues. Germline V gene lookup returns CDR1 MNHEY and CDR2 SMNVEV (reference sequence). The V end was cut by 5 bases, the J end by 4 bases, with 26 bases between. Sequencing input: PBMCs. This TCR was recovered from a man aged 30 to 39 in good health and CMV-seronegative. The J gene is TRBJ1-1, the V gene TRBV27; weak D call: TRBD1 (5 bases). The CDR3 sequence is CASSPLGPRGRSSTEAFF. In DNA form, the CDR3 reads TGTGCCAGCAGTCCACTGGGACCTCGCGGGAGATCGAGCACTGAAGCTTTCTTT.